These 21 T cell receptor beta chains came from one sample sequenced in a study of cytomegalovirus exposure and HLA in healthy donors. This PCR relied on a set of 60 Vbeta primers and 13 Jbeta primers. Some clones are missing from TCRdb's copy, which holds only in-frame ones; the method was immunoSEQ multiplex PCR. This sample has about 120,000 clones, with approximately 61% found just once. The sequencing input was PBMCs. These TCRs come from a man aged 30 to 39 in good health and CMV-seropositive.

The CDR3 DNA follows: TGCGCCAGCAGCTTGGGACTAGCGGGACGAGAGACCCAGTACTTC. Translating gives CASSLGLAGRETQYF. The rearrangement uses TRBV5-1 and TRBJ2-5, with TRBD2 matching 11 bases. CDR1 is SGHRS and CDR2 is YFSETQ in the germline V gene. CDR3 length equals 15 residues. The V gene end was trimmed by 0 bases and the J gene end by 4 bases; junction bases not matched to a gene: 2.

J is TRBJ2-7 and V is TRBV6-1; 10 nucleotides agree with TRBD1. The CDR3 contains 15 residues. V lost 1 base and J lost 3; bases outside the gene matches: 3. Looked up from germline, CDR1 is MNHNS and CDR2 is SASEGT. The CDR3 loop reads CASSEGGQGYYEQYF. The CDR3 DNA is TGTGCCAGCAGTGAAGGGGGACAGGGGTACTACGAGCAGTACTTC.

This clone was counted many times. V gene TRBV7-9 combines with J gene TRBJ1-1, with 8 nucleotides matching TRBD1. Germline CDR1 is SEHNR and CDR2 is FQNEAQ (reference sequence). V was pared by 3 bases and J by 5 bases, with 2 bases of the junction left unmatched. The CDR3 is 13 amino acids. The CDR3 DNA follows: TGTGCCAGCAGCTTGACAGGGGCAACTGAAGCTTTCTTT. This sequence encodes CASSLTGATEAFF.

Concerning this clone itself: An end of the junction differs from the germline gene, which may be a read error. The chain joins TRBV7-7 to TRBJ1-5; 7 bases fit TRBD1. Germline CDR1 and CDR2: SSHAT and FNYEAQ (reference sequence). This CDR3 contains 16 residues. CDR3 DNA: TGTGCTAGCAGCTTTGTTTCCAGGGGGGCCCATCAGCCCCAGCATTTT. Translating it yields CASSFVSRGAHQPQHF.

This clone was detected a few times. The chain recombines TRBV28 with TRBJ2-2; TRBD1 is a possible D gene (6 bases). Per germline, CDR1 MDHEN and CDR2 SYDVKM. Trimming shortened V by 7 bases and J by 6 bases, and 15 bases separated the two germline ends. The CDR3 extends over 14 amino acids. The CDR3 DNA is TGTGCCAGCATTAAAGGCCAGGGGTCCGGGGAGCTGTTTTTT. It translates to CASIKGQGSGELFF. Full variable domain (outside the CDR3, taken from reference TRBV28 and TRBJ2-2): DVKVTQSSRYLVKRTGEKVFLECVQDMDHENMFWYRQDPGLGLRLIYFSYDVKMKEKGDIPEGYSVSREKKERFSLILESASTNQTSMYLCASIKGQGSGELFFGEGSRLTVL.

This chain links TRBV25-1 with TRBJ2-1, with 7 bases that match TRBD2. The CDR3 is 16 amino acids. The V and J ends lost 5 bases and 10 bases, in that order; junction bases with no gene match: 17. Germline assignment: CDR1 MGHDK and CDR2 SYGVNS. The CDR3 DNA is TGTGCCAGCAGTCAAAGGGGCGGGAGATACCCCTCGGAGCAGTTCTTC. This translates into CASSQRGGRYPSEQFF.

The chain links TRBV27 to TRBJ2-6; weak D call: TRBD1 (5 bases). CDR1 is MNHEY and CDR2 is SMNVEV in the germline V gene (reference sequence). The CDR3 extends over 17 amino acids. V lost 5 bases to trimming and J lost 4 bases, with 18 bases between them. CDR3 sequence: CASSGSGQPYGANVLTF. The CDR3 coding sequence is TGTGCCAGCAGTGGTTCAGGGCAGCCGTACGGGGCCAACGTCCTGACTTTC.

The V and J genes are TRBV15 and TRBJ2-5; 7 bases agree with TRBD1. The DNA matches TRBJ2-7 better at its end, which makes the J call doubtful. The germline V gene encodes CDR1 LNHNV and CDR2 YYDKDF (reference sequence). There are 15 residues in the CDR3. CDR3 sequence (DNA): TGTGCCACCAGACCGAGCTCAGGGGGATCCTACGAGCAGTACTTC. It is translated as CATRPSSGGSYEQYF.

The chain uses TRBV5-8 and TRBJ1-1, with D possibly TRBD1 on 5 matching bases. V lost 4 bases to trimming and J lost 4 bases, with 14 bases between them. CDR1 and CDR2 from the germline V gene are SGHTS and YDEGEE. The length of the CDR3 is 14 residues. CDR3: CASSLGHRRTEAFF. CDR3 sequence (DNA): TGTGCCAGCAGCCTTGGACATCGTCGCACTGAAGCTTTCTTT.

A few counts support this clone. This sequence joins TRBV7-6 and TRBJ2-6; maybe TRBD2 (6 bases). The CDR3 contains 16 residues. V shed 5 bases and J shed 1 base, with 12 bases lying between them. Germline CDR1 and CDR2: SGHVS and FNYEAQ. CDR3 region: CASSPSGVSGANVLTF. CDR3 in DNA: TGTGCCAGCAGCCCGTCGGGGGTTTCTGGGGCCAACGTCCTGACTTTC.

The chain joins TRBV27 to TRBJ2-7; D is possibly TRBD2 (5 bases). V lost 2 bases and J 4 bases, leaving 15 bases between the germline ends. Germline V gene lookup returns CDR1 MNHEY and CDR2 SMNVEV (reference sequence). The CDR3 spans 15 residues. CDR3 nucleotides: TGTGCCAGCAGTTTAGTGGTGGGAGTTCTATACGAGCAGTACTTC. Translating it yields CASSLVVGVLYEQYF.

This chain links TRBV5-1 with TRBJ2-1; TRBD2 matches at 11 bases. In germline, CDR1 is SGHRS, CDR2 YFSETQ. V shed 4 bases, J shed 7 bases, and the junction held 7 bases outside the gene matches. There are 15 residues in the CDR3. DNA for the CDR3: TGCGCCAGCAGCGAACTAGCGGGAGCTTGGAATGAGCAGTTCTTC. Translated: CASSELAGAWNEQFF.

This clone was detected only a few times. V usage is TRBV5-5 and J usage is TRBJ1-4; tentatively, D is TRBD1 (6 bases). The ends were cut back, 2 bases at V and 0 bases at J, with 8 bases in the middle. The length of the CDR3 is 15 residues. Germline loops: CDR1 SGHKS, CDR2 YYEKEE (reference sequence). CDR3 coding DNA: TGTGCCAGCAGCTTCCGGACAGCAACTAATGAAAAACTGTTTTTT. Protein: CASSFRTATNEKLFF.

The rearrangement links TRBV7-8 to TRBJ1-1; D is ambiguous. In germline, CDR1 is SGHVS, CDR2 FQNEAQ. CDR3 length: 15 amino acids. V was pared by 4 bases and J by 4 bases, with 16 bases between. The CDR3 here is CASSSIRVSGTEAFF. CDR3 nucleotide sequence: TGTGCCAGCAGCTCCATCCGGGTATCGGGCACTGAAGCTTTCTTT.

The chain links TRBV19 to TRBJ2-7, with a weak D call TRBD2 (6 bases). Germline assignment: CDR1 LNHDA and CDR2 SQIVND (reference sequence). This CDR3 has 19 residues. V lost 1 base and J 0 bases, leaving 22 bases between the germline ends. CDR3 loop: CASSIVGNHGRGLSYEQYF. The CDR3 DNA follows: TGTGCCAGTAGTATAGTGGGGAACCACGGAAGGGGACTCTCCTACGAGCAGTACTTC. The entire variable domain, with the rest obtained from reference TRBV19 and TRBJ2-7, is as follows: DGGITQSPKYLFRKEGQNVTLSCEQNLNHDAMYWYRQDPGQGLRLIYYSQIVNDFQKGDIAEGYSVSREKKESFPLTVTSAQKNPTAFYLCASSIVGNHGRGLSYEQYFGPGTRLTVT.

The V and J genes are TRBV29-1 and TRBJ2-1, with D possibly matching TRBD2 (6 bases). Deletions cut 0 bases from V and 13 bases from J, with 19 bases between. Germline CDR1 and CDR2: SQVTM and ANQGSEA. The CDR3 runs 14 residues. The CDR3, as DNA: TGCAGCGTTGAAGATCCGGGAGCCCCCCTGGGCCAGTTCTTC. This gives the protein CSVEDPGAPLGQFF.

The gene calls are TRBV4-2 and TRBJ2-7; 11 nucleotides match TRBD2. CDR3 length: 15 amino acids. Per germline, CDR1 LGHNA and CDR2 YNFKEQ. Germline trimming cut 8 bases from V and 2 bases from J; bases unmatched to any gene: 8. Written as DNA, the CDR3 is TGTGCCAGCCGGAGGGGACTAGCGGAAACCTACGAGCAGTACTTC. As protein: CASRRGLAETYEQYF.

The chain carries TRBV6-1 and TRBJ1-3, with D unresolved. The CDR3 consists of 15 residues. CDR1 is MNHNS, CDR2 SASEGT, per germline. The germline V and J ends were trimmed by 0 bases and 0 bases, with 6 bases remaining between them. Here the CDR3 reads CASSEAPSSGNTIYF. CDR3 in DNA: TGTGCCAGCAGTGAAGCTCCGAGCTCTGGAAACACCATATATTTT.

The chain uses TRBV15 and TRBJ2-7; 9 bases map to TRBD2. From germline, CDR1 is LNHNV and CDR2 YYDKDF (reference sequence). The CDR3 contains 14 residues. After removal of 1 base from V and 7 bases from J, the junction contained 5 bases not matched to a gene. In DNA, the CDR3 is TGTGCCACCAGCAGAGTAGCGGGAGCTGGAGAGCAGTACTTC. Its translation: CATSRVAGAGEQYF.

V is TRBV27 and J is TRBJ2-1, with 8 bases that match TRBD2. Germline CDR1 is MNHEY and CDR2 is SMNVEV (reference sequence). Trimming cost V 2 bases and J 9 bases; bases outside gene matches: 9. This CDR3 has 15 amino acids. For the CDR3, the DNA is TGTGCCAGCAGTTTAAGGCCTAGCGGGCTGGCTGAGCAGTTCTTC. It is translated as CASSLRPSGLAEQFF.

The V and J genes are TRBV5-1 and TRBJ2-2; 7 nucleotides match TRBD1. The germline gives CDR1 SGHRS, CDR2 YFSETQ. The ends lost 4 bases at V and 0 bases at J; junction bases unmatched: 6. The CDR3 covers 16 residues. CDR3 DNA sequence: TGCGCCAGCAGCGGGCGACAGGGTGCGAACACCGGGGAGCTGTTTTTT. The encoded protein is CASSGRQGANTGELFF. Looking up the rest from reference TRBV5-1 and TRBJ2-2 gives the full variable domain: KAGVTQTPRYLIKTRGQQVTLSCSPISGHRSVSWYQQTPGQGLQFLFEYFSETQRNKGNFPGRFSGRQFSNSRSEMNVSTLELGDSALYLCASSGRQGANTGELFFGEGSRLTVL.